This is a list of T cell receptor beta chains from one sample in a study of T cell repertoires in cytomegalovirus infection. TCRdb used MiXCR to reprocess the reads, holding one entry per CDR3 protein. The table includes 100,000 or so distinct CDR3 sequences, 23% detected once. The specimen was CD8+ T cells from PBMCs. The receptors derive from a human donor in good health (CMV status not recorded). Some clones in this sample may be carry-over from other donors' samples. Each CDR3 is given with its conserved first and last residue. The D gene is left open where the match is weak. Size is stated for part of the rows, as once, few or many counts, or as a class when the clone is expanded.

d_call	v_call	j_call	clone_size	cdr3_nt	cdr3_aa
TRBD1	TRBV5-6	TRBJ2-7	once	TGTGCCAGCAGCTTTCCGGGACAGAACTACGAGCAGTACTTC	CASSFPGQNYEQYF
NA	TRBV6-5	TRBJ1-1	NA	TGTGCCAGCAGTTATACAGGGCTGGGGACTGAAGCTTTCTTT	CASSYTGLGTEAFF
NA	TRBV19	TRBJ2-7	many	TGTGCCAGTAGTTTGGGCCTCGAGCAGTACTTC	CASSLGLEQYF
NA	TRBV7-9	TRBJ2-3	many	TGTGCCAGCAGCTTCCATCGTGGACTGGGGGACACAGATACGCAGTATTTT	CASSFHRGLGDTDTQYF
NA	TRBV28	TRBJ2-1	NA	TGTGCCAGCAGTTTAGAACTAGCGGTGGCAGGGGGTGAGCAGTTCTTC	CASSLELAVAGGEQFF
NA	TRBV4-3	TRBJ2-7	NA	TGCGCCAGCAGCCAAGGGTGGGGAGACAGCCAATACGAGCAGTACTTC	CASSQGWGDSQYEQYF
NA	TRBV6-2/TRBV6-3	TRBJ1-5	NA	TGTGCCAGCAGCCCGGGGTCCCAACGTAATCAGCCCCAGCATTTT	CASSPGSQRNQPQHF
NA	TRBV29-1	TRBJ2-1	NA	TGCAGCGTTGATGCGGAAGCGGGTATCGGGAATGAGCAGTTCTTC	CSVDAEAGIGNEQFF
NA	TRBV12-3/TRBV12-4	TRBJ2-3	NA	TGTGCCAGCAGTTTAGTCCTAGCGACAGATACGCAGTATTTT	CASSLVLATDTQYF
NA	TRBV19	TRBJ2-7	NA	TGTGCCAGTAGTCCTGAAAACCCCTACGAGCAGTACTTC	CASSPENPYEQYF
TRBD1	TRBV2	TRBJ2-1	NA	TGTGCCAGCAGTGAAGCGCTTGGGACAGGGGTATATGAGGAGCAGTTCTTC	CASSEALGTGVYEEQFF
NA	TRBV19	TRBJ1-2	NA	TGTGCCAGTAGTTCCCGGGACCGAGCTCACACCTTC	CASSSRDRAHTF
NA	TRBV5-5	TRBJ2-3	NA	TGTGCCAACAGCCCCCCTGGGAGGGATACGCAGTATTTT	CANSPPGRDTQYF
TRBD1	TRBV28	TRBJ2-7	NA	TGTGCCAGCAACAGGGGGCGAGGGGACGAGCAGTACTTC	CASNRGRGDEQYF
NA	TRBV7-8	TRBJ2-7	many	TGTGCCAGCAGCTTAGTGGGAGCCTACGAGCAGTACTTC	CASSLVGAYEQYF
TRBD1	TRBV20-1	TRBJ2-7	NA	TGCAGTGCTAGTATCGCTCTACGGGACAGCGAACCTTACGAGCAGTACTTC	CSASIALRDSEPYEQYF
NA	TRBV7-9	TRBJ2-7	NA	TGTGCCAGCAGCGACCCCGACAGTTTTTACGAGCAGTACTTC	CASSDPDSFYEQYF
NA	TRBV11-3	TRBJ2-1	NA	TGTGCCAGCAGCTTAGTGCAGGTCGATGAGCAGTTCTTC	CASSLVQVDEQFF
NA	TRBV7-9	TRBJ2-7	NA	TGTGCCAGCAGCTTAAGAGACCGCCCCTACGAGCAGTACTTC	CASSLRDRPYEQYF
TRBD2	TRBV28	TRBJ2-3	few	TGTGCCAGCAGTTTCCCCGGACTAGCGGGAAGCACAGATACGCAGTATTTT	CASSFPGLAGSTDTQYF
TRBD1	TRBV28	TRBJ1-5	NA	TGTGCCAGCAGTTTAGACAGGGCGCCCACCACCTATAGCAATCAGCCCCAGCATTTT	CASSLDRAPTTYSNQPQHF
NA	TRBV5-1	TRBJ1-1	NA	TGCGCCAGCAGCAAGGGTTCCTCGATCATGAACACTGAAGCTTTCTTT	CASSKGSSIMNTEAFF
NA	TRBV2	TRBJ2-7	few	TGTGCCAGCAGATCCGGGGGGCGGGACGAGCAGTACTTC	CASRSGGRDEQYF
NA	TRBV7-9	TRBJ1-5	NA	TGTGCCAGCAGCTTAGCGGACAGCAATCAGCCCCAGCATTTT	CASSLADSNQPQHF
NA	TRBV9	TRBJ2-3	few	TGTGCCAGCGCCCCTGTGGGGGGCCCAGATACGCAGTATTTT	CASAPVGGPDTQYF
NA	TRBV12-3/TRBV12-4	TRBJ2-5	few	TGTGCCAGCAGTTTGCAAAAGACCCAGTACTTC	CASSLQKTQYF
TRBD1	TRBV14	TRBJ1-2	few	TGTGCCAGCAGCCAGACAGGGGGCGACTATGGCTACACCTTC	CASSQTGGDYGYTF
NA	TRBV7-2	TRBJ2-7	many	TGTGCCAGCAGCTTAGTTTCGCTGGGGGAGCAGTACTTC	CASSLVSLGEQYF
TRBD2	TRBV20-1	TRBJ2-7	few	TGCAGTGCTAGAAGAACTAGCGGGGGTGATCCCTACGAGCAGTACTTC	CSARRTSGGDPYEQYF
NA	TRBV6-6	TRBJ2-1	few	TGTGCCAGCAGTTACTCGGGGGTTCGCGACAATGAGCAGTTCTTC	CASSYSGVRDNEQFF
TRBD1	TRBV12-3/TRBV12-4	TRBJ1-1	few	TGTGCCACGACCCAAATAGGACAGGGTGCGGAGTACACTGAAGCTTTCTTT	CATTQIGQGAEYTEAFF
NA	TRBV7-2	TRBJ2-1	few	TGTGCCAGCAGCAATACCACGGACTCCTACAATGAGCAGTTCTTC	CASSNTTDSYNEQFF
NA	TRBV4-3	TRBJ2-7	NA	TGCGCCAGCAGCCAAGAGGACGGTAACTCCTACGAGCAGTACTTC	CASSQEDGNSYEQYF
NA	TRBV6-5	TRBJ2-3	few	TGTGCCAGCAGACCCGACGGGTTCACAGATACGCAGTATTTT	CASRPDGFTDTQYF
TRBD2	TRBV27	TRBJ2-1	few	TGTGCCAGCTCCCCAGCGGGGGGTGCCTACAATGAGCAGTTCTTC	CASSPAGGAYNEQFF
NA	TRBV7-2	TRBJ2-1	many	TGTGCCAGCAGCCCCGACCTCAGCTCCTACAATGAGCAGTTCTTC	CASSPDLSSYNEQFF
NA	TRBV28	TRBJ2-7	NA	TGTGCCAGCAGTCCCCGGGACAATTCCTACGAGCAGTACTTC	CASSPRDNSYEQYF
TRBD1	TRBV18	TRBJ2-7	NA	TGTGCCAGCTCACCCCGACCGGGACAGGTATCCTACGAGCAGTACTTC	CASSPRPGQVSYEQYF
NA	TRBV7-8	TRBJ2-7	many	TGTGCCAGCAGCACCCCCGTTGGCAGAACCTACGAGCAGTACTTC	CASSTPVGRTYEQYF
NA	TRBV28	TRBJ1-1	NA	TGTGCCAGCAGTTTCAGCGGGAGCCCTGAAGCTTTCTTT	CASSFSGSPEAFF